Listed below are T cell receptor beta chains from one sample, sequenced in a study of PD-1 blockade in classical Hodgkin lymphoma. Method: immunoSEQ multiplex PCR; TCRdb's copy keeps in-frame clones and lacks some. Seen here are just under 20,000 clones, 75% to 85% observed once, and the top ten hold 20% to 25%. This sample comprised peripheral blood mononuclear cells (PBMCs), obtained before the fourth cycle of nivolumab. These receptors all stem from a human donor with classical Hodgkin lymphoma. Each CDR3 is given with its conserved first and last residue. A D gene is named only where the DNA matches it firmly. A row's size may be missing; if present it is once, few, many or a size class.

v_call	j_call	clone_size	d_call	cdr3_aa	cdr3_nt
TRBV19	TRBJ1-5	NA	NA	CASSIDRVQPQHF	TGTGCCAGTAGTATAGATAGGGTTCAGCCCCAGCATTTT
TRBV4-1	TRBJ1-3	NA	NA	CASSQDNPARYSGNTIYF	TGCGCCAGCAGCCAAGATAACCCGGCCCGGTACTCTGGAAACACCATATATTTT
TRBV19	TRBJ2-3	NA	TRBD2	CASSILPAGGPGDTQYF	TGTGCCAGTAGTATACTACCAGCGGGAGGGCCAGGGGATACGCAGTATTTT
TRBV28	TRBJ2-3	once	TRBD2	CASSFLGTSGGGTDTQYF	TGTGCCAGCAGCTTCCTAGGAACTAGCGGGGGGGGCACAGATACGCAGTATTTT
TRBV5-4	TRBJ1-1	NA	NA	CASSLRRTGEAFF	TGTGCCAGCAGCTTGAGGCGAACAGGGGAAGCTTTCTTT
TRBV5-6	TRBJ2-1	once	TRBD2	CASSLVAGEHNEQFF	TGTGCCAGCAGCTTGGTAGCGGGGGAGCACAATGAGCAGTTCTTC
TRBV27	TRBJ1-2	NA	NA	CASSPGGHNSYGYTF	TGTGCCAGCAGTCCCGGGGGACACAATAGCTATGGCTACACCTTC
TRBV5-1	TRBJ2-2	NA	NA	CASSRLVGAGELFF	TGCGCCAGCAGCCGCCTGGTTGGGGCCGGGGAGCTGTTTTTT
TRBV7-2	TRBJ2-7	few	NA	CASSRDRSGEQYF	TGTGCCAGCAGCCGTGACAGGTCCGGCGAGCAGTACTTC
TRBV10-2	TRBJ2-2	NA	TRBD2	CATTSGGNTGELFF	TGCGCCACCACATCGGGAGGGAACACCGGGGAGCTGTTTTTT
TRBV28	TRBJ2-2	NA	NA	CASSLLWTGELFF	TGTGCCAGCAGTTTATTGTGGACCGGGGAGCTGTTTTTT
TRBV25-1	TRBJ2-5	few	TRBD2	CASSVGGPGETQYF	TGTGCCAGCAGTGTGGGAGGGCCAGGGGAGACCCAGTACTTC
TRBV7-2	TRBJ2-2	NA	NA	CASSFRLLANTGELFF	TGTGCCAGCAGCTTTAGACTTCTCGCGAACACCGGGGAGCTGTTTTTT
TRBV19	TRBJ2-2	once	NA	CASSMASTSGELFF	TGTGCCAGTAGTATGGCCTCCACCTCCGGGGAGCTGTTTTTT
TRBV6-6	TRBJ2-7	NA	TRBD2	CASTVTSGSYEQYF	TGTGCCAGCACCGTGACTAGCGGCTCCTACGAGCAGTACTTC
TRBV7-2	TRBJ1-3	NA	TRBD1	CASSFGDSRNTIYF	TGTGCCAGCAGCTTCGGGGACAGCAGAAACACCATATATTTT
TRBV28	TRBJ2-3	NA	TRBD2	CASSRGLAGFDTQYF	TGTGCCAGCAGTAGGGGACTAGCGGGGTTTGATACGCAGTATTTT
TRBV29-1	TRBJ2-3	NA	TRBD2	CSVDVTSGTDTQYF	TGCAGCGTTGATGTGACTAGCGGCACAGATACGCAGTATTTT
TRBV7-2	TRBJ2-5	NA	TRBD2	CASTPSGRTLETQYF	TGTGCCAGCACCCCTAGCGGGAGGACGCTGGAGACCCAGTACTTC
TRBV5-4	TRBJ1-1	few	NA	CASSPQQGSGTEAFF	TGTGCCAGCAGCCCGCAACAGGGAAGTGGTACTGAAGCTTTCTTT
TRBV27	TRBJ1-6	NA	NA	CASSFTSSSYNSPLHF	TGTGCCAGCAGTTTTACCAGTAGCTCCTATAATTCACCCCTCCACTTT
TRBV21-1	TRBJ2-5	NA	NA	CASSNKGTGPESQETQYF	TGTGCCAGCAGCAACAAAGGGACGGGACCTGAATCGCAAGAGACCCAGTACTTC
TRBV19	TRBJ2-2	NA	NA	CASSFLQGGLFF	TGTGCCAGTAGTTTTCTACAGGGTGGGCTGTTTTTT
TRBV5-7	TRBJ2-1	once	TRBD2	CASSSQTSGRFNEQFF	TGTGCCAGCAGCTCCCAGACTAGCGGGCGCTTCAATGAGCAGTTCTTC
TRBV28	TRBJ1-5	NA	TRBD1	CASSLSAGGYYSNQPQHF	TGTGCCAGCAGTTTATCGGCAGGGGGCTATTATAGCAATCAGCCCCAGCATTTT